The 29 T cell receptor beta chains below all came from one sample that was sequenced in a study of T cell responses to AZD1222 COVID-19 vaccine. Here immunoSEQ multiplex PCR was the method, and the copy in TCRdb shows in-frame clones only, minus some. This table has about 140,000 clones, approximately 90% appearing once. The input for sequencing was peripheral blood, taken on day 0 of AZD1222 vaccination. Receptors were obtained from an adult in good health.

This clone was observed once. The chain joins TRBV5-6 to TRBJ2-2; D uncertain. The V end was cut by 6 bases, the J end by 1 base, with 16 bases between. The CDR3 runs 16 residues. Germline CDR1 SGHDT, CDR2 YYEEEE. CDR3 nucleotides: TGTGCCAGCAACCTGTTAGGGAATTGGAACACCGGGGAGCTGTTTTTT. This sequence encodes CASNLLGNWNTGELFF.

Worth noting for this clone: Within the sample, other DNA sequences also encode this same CDR3. The chain recombines TRBV19 with TRBJ1-1, with unresolved D. V was cut by 3 bases and J by 1 base, with 6 bases left in between. In germline, CDR1 is LNHDA, CDR2 SQIVND (reference sequence). The CDR3 length is 13 residues. CDR3 residues: CASSIKRNTEAFF. CDR3 bases: TGTGCCAGTAGTATCAAGAGGAACACTGAAGCTTTCTTT.

CDR3 DNA: TGTGCCAGCGACCAGGGGACCTACGAGCAGTACTTC. Translated: CASDQGTYEQYF. This chain uses TRBV2 with TRBJ2-7; a possible D gene is TRBD1 (6 bases). V was clipped by 8 bases and J by 2 bases, with 10 bases between them. The length of the CDR3 is 12 residues. Germline values: CDR1 SNHLY, CDR2 FYNNEI.

The genes are TRBV10-3 and TRBJ2-7; D gene unclear. Germline lookup yields CDR1 ENHRY and CDR2 SYGVKD. The V gene lost 7 bases and the J gene lost 2 bases, with 12 bases spanning the gap. The CDR3 is 13 amino acids. The CDR3 loop reads CAITQGQPYEQYF. The CDR3 coding sequence is TGTGCCATCACCCAAGGGCAGCCCTACGAGCAGTACTTC.

V and J are TRBV9 and TRBJ1-1, with a weak D call TRBD1 (5 bases). This CDR3 region has 15 residues. Per germline, CDR1 SGDLS and CDR2 YYNGEE. V dropped 3 bases and J dropped 5 bases, with 17 bases sitting between them. The CDR3 is CASSGDPGGETEAFF. CDR3 coding DNA: TGTGCCAGCAGCGGGGACCCGGGGGGAGAAACTGAAGCTTTCTTT.

The chain has TRBV7-6 and TRBJ1-2; 8 positions agree with TRBD1. This CDR3 is built from 16 residues. V was clipped by 0 bases and J by 6 bases; unmatched bases: 9. CDR1 is SGHVS and CDR2 is FNYEAQ in the germline V gene. The CDR3: CASSLAEDRDLDGYTF. Here the CDR3 DNA reads TGTGCCAGCAGCTTAGCGGAGGACAGGGATCTAGATGGCTACACCTTC.

The V call is TRBV11-3, the J call TRBJ2-1; 15 bases are shared with TRBD2. The ends lost 6 bases at V and 9 bases at J; junction bases unmatched: 6. Germline values: CDR1 SGHNT, CDR2 YENEEA. The CDR3 length is 15 residues. The CDR3 DNA is TGTGCCAGCAGAAAAAGGACTAGCGGGAGGGGTGAGCAGTTCTTC. Protein product: CASRKRTSGRGEQFF.

This clone came up once. This sequence joins TRBV28 and TRBJ1-5; no reliable D call. There are 13 residues in the CDR3. The V gene lost 3 bases and the J gene lost 4 bases, with 7 bases spanning the gap. Germline-derived CDR1 and CDR2 are MDHEN and SYDVKM. The CDR3: CASSFSVNQPQHF. For the CDR3, the DNA is TGTGCCAGCAGTTTCTCCGTAAATCAGCCCCAGCATTTT.

V usage is TRBV19 and J usage is TRBJ2-6; D is unresolved. This CDR3 comprises 17 residues. Looked up from germline, CDR1 is LNHDA and CDR2 is SQIVND (reference sequence). V was cut by 0 bases and J by 0 bases, with 9 bases left in between. The DNA for the CDR3 is TGTGCCAGTAGTATAGAGGCCAGGCTCTCTGGGGCCAACGTCCTGACTTTC. This gives the protein CASSIEARLSGANVLTF.

This clone was detected once. V usage is TRBV3-1 (or the pseudogene TRBV3-2) and J usage is TRBJ2-3; D remains unclear. From germline, CDR1 is LGHDT and CDR2 YNNKEL (reference sequence). The V and J ends lost 4 bases and 2 bases respectively, with 16 bases between them. This CDR3 has 16 amino acids. The CDR3, as DNA: TGTGCCAGCAGCCCATATCGGTCGGGCCCCACAGATACGCAGTATTTT. Translating it yields CASSPYRSGPTDTQYF.

V is TRBV11-2 and J is TRBJ2-5; TRBD2 might be the D (5 bases). This CDR3 has 14 residues. Trimming removed 4 bases at V and 6 bases at J, with 15 bases between. The V gene's germline CDR1 is SGHAT and CDR2 FQNNGV. For the CDR3, the DNA is TGTGCCAGCAGCTCCGGGATCTTGGGCAAGACCCAGTACTTC. Translating gives CASSSGILGKTQYF.

The chain has TRBV3-1 (or the pseudogene TRBV3-2) and TRBJ2-7; D gene unclear. This CDR3 has 14 amino acids. The V end was cut by 0 bases, the J end by 5 bases, with 11 bases between. CDR1 is LGHDT and CDR2 is YNNKEL in the germline V gene (reference sequence). CDR3 protein: CASSQDAVINEQYF. DNA of the CDR3: TGTGCCAGCAGCCAAGACGCAGTAATCAACGAGCAGTACTTC.

The chain joins TRBV27 to TRBJ1-3; 10 nucleotides line up with TRBD1. The V and J ends lost 4 bases and 4 bases, in that order; junction bases with no gene match: 7. This CDR3 is built from 16 residues. Germline V lookup: CDR1 MNHEY, CDR2 SMNVEV (reference sequence). CDR3 nucleotides: TGTGCCAGCAGTTCCAGACAGGGGGCTACAGGAAACACCATATATTTT. Its translation: CASSSRQGATGNTIYF.

In DNA form, the CDR3 reads TGTGCCATCAGTGGCTCACAGGGGACGGGGTACACCTTC. Amino acid sequence: CAISGSQGTGYTF. The V gene is TRBV10-3, the J gene TRBJ1-2; 7 bases are shared with TRBD1. CDR1 and CDR2 from the germline V gene are ENHRY and SYGVKD. This CDR3 has 13 residues. Trimming at V came to 4 bases and at J to 11 bases, leaving 10 bases not matched to a gene.

This clone was seen a single time. This rearrangement joins TRBV4-3 to TRBJ1-6; D is uncertain. This CDR3 is built from 15 residues. The V gene lost 0 bases and the J gene lost 8 bases, with 11 bases spanning the gap. The germline CDR1 and CDR2 sequences are LGHNA and YSLEER. The CDR3 coding sequence is TGCGCCAGCAGCCAAGAATCGGGTTCCTATTCACCCCTCCACTTT. Translated, it gives CASSQESGSYSPLHF.

The chain carries TRBV11-1 and TRBJ1-1; no reliable D call. CDR1 is SGHAT, CDR2 FQDESV, per germline (reference sequence). The CDR3 spans 14 residues. V dropped 1 base and J dropped 0 bases, with 6 bases sitting between them. CDR3 nucleotide sequence: TGTGCCAGCAGCTTAGATAGCGTGAACACTGAAGCTTTCTTT. Translating it yields CASSLDSVNTEAFF. Complete variable domain (other parts from reference TRBV11-1 and TRBJ1-1): EAEVAQSPRYKITEKSQAVAFWCDPISGHATLYWYRQILGQGPELLVQFQDESVVDDSQLPKDRFSAERLKGVDSTLKIQPAELGDSAMYLCASSLDSVNTEAFFGQGTRLTVV.

The V and J genes are TRBV11-1 and TRBJ2-1, with D possibly TRBD1 on 6 matching bases. This CDR3 is 15 amino acids long. Trimming removed 0 bases from V and 7 bases from J, with 13 bases in between. In germline, CDR1 is SGHAT, CDR2 FQDESV (reference sequence). CDR3 sequence (DNA): TGTGCCAGCAGCTTAGCGTTCGGACAGAGGAATGAGCAGTTCTTC. As protein: CASSLAFGQRNEQFF.

This chain joins TRBV11-2 and TRBJ2-2; 7 positions agree with TRBD2. The CDR3 covers 18 residues. Per germline, CDR1 SGHAT and CDR2 FQNNGV. Unmatched junction bases numbered 11, after V lost 1 base and J lost 3 bases. The CDR3 DNA sequence: TGTGCCAGCAGCTTAGTGGGTAGCGGGTCGGGATACACCGGGGAGCTGTTTTTT. This gives the protein CASSLVGSGSGYTGELFF.

The chain carries TRBV6-2 or TRBV6-3 and TRBJ2-3, with D perhaps matching TRBD2 (5 bases). Germline-derived CDR1 and CDR2 are MNHEY and SVGEGT. The V end was cut by 2 bases, the J end by 9 bases, with 15 bases between. This CDR3 has 14 residues. CDR3 sequence: CASSYGLEGETQYF. The CDR3 region has the DNA TGTGCCAGCAGTTACGGGCTAGAGGGAGAGACGCAGTATTTT.

The chain recombines TRBV9 with TRBJ2-5, with a weak D call TRBD2 (5 bases). The CDR3 consists of 14 residues. Trimming cost V 5 bases and J 4 bases, with 15 bases left between them. Germline lookup yields CDR1 SGDLS and CDR2 YYNGEE. CDR3 DNA sequence: TGTGCCAGCAGTCCGGCAGCTAGCTTAGAGACCCAGTACTTC. This translates into CASSPAASLETQYF.

There are a few counts of this clone. The gene calls are TRBV4-3 and TRBJ2-7; D may be TRBD1 or TRBD2 (5 bases each). The CDR3 extends over 16 amino acids. Deletions cut 1 base from V and 4 bases from J, with 17 bases between. CDR1 and CDR2 (germline): LGHNA, YSLEER. The CDR3 nucleotides read TGCGCCAGCAGCCAAGGTTTGGGGACGGGGTCATACGAGCAGTACTTC. Encoded protein: CASSQGLGTGSYEQYF.

The chain carries TRBV5-6 and TRBJ2-2, with D possibly TRBD1 on 6 matching bases. The ends were cut back, 5 bases at V and 6 bases at J, with 14 bases in the middle. CDR1 SGHDT and CDR2 YYEEEE come from the germline V gene. This CDR3 has 14 amino acids. This CDR3 is CASRSQGSPGELFF. In DNA, the CDR3 is TGTGCCAGCAGATCACAGGGTTCCCCCGGGGAGCTGTTTTTT.

The rearrangement uses TRBV16 and TRBJ1-1; no clear D gene. Trimming removed 3 bases at V and 5 bases at J, with 7 bases between. The CDR3 has 12 amino acids. CDR1 is KGHSY and CDR2 is FQNENV in the germline V gene. CDR3 sequence: CASSQGWTEAFF. CDR3 nucleotide sequence: TGTGCCAGCAGCCAGGGGTGGACTGAAGCTTTCTTT.

V gene TRBV4-3 combines with J gene TRBJ2-7; the D gene is possibly TRBD1 (5 bases). The CDR3 has 18 amino acids. The V end was cut by 4 bases, the J end by 1 base, with 23 bases between. Germline loops: CDR1 LGHNA, CDR2 YSLEER. The CDR3 sequence is CASSLTPALCRTSYEQYF. The DNA for the CDR3 is TGCGCCAGCAGCCTCACGCCGGCCCTTTGTAGGACATCCTACGAGCAGTACTTC.

This chain links TRBV11-2 with TRBJ2-7, with 7 positions matching TRBD2. The length of the CDR3 is 15 residues. Germline-derived CDR1 and CDR2 are SGHAT and FQNNGV. V lost 8 bases, J lost 7 bases, and 17 bases stayed unmatched. CDR3 sequence: CASDLGEGNSWEQYF. In DNA form, the CDR3 reads TGTGCCAGCGACCTCGGGGAGGGTAACAGTTGGGAGCAGTACTTC.

This chain joins TRBV25-1 and TRBJ1-1; 10 nucleotides agree with TRBD1. CDR3 length equals 13 residues. The V segment lost 6 bases and the J segment 4 bases; nucleotides outside the gene matches: 2. Germline V gene lookup returns CDR1 MGHDK and CDR2 SYGVNS. In DNA form, the CDR3 reads TGTGCCAGCAGCAGGACAGGGGGCACTGAAGCTTTCTTT. Translated: CASSRTGGTEAFF. The full variable domain, rest sourced from reference TRBV25-1 and TRBJ1-1, is EADIYQTPRYLVIGTGKKITLECSQTMGHDKMYWYQQDPGMELHLIHYSYGVNSTEKGDLSSESTVSRIRTEHFPLTLESARPSHTSQYLCASSRTGGTEAFFGQGTRLTVV.

This clone was recorded once. CDR3 residues: CASMVGGSYNEQFF. The DNA for the CDR3 is TGTGCCAGCATGGTGGGAGGTTCCTACAATGAGCAGTTCTTC. This sequence joins TRBV28 and TRBJ2-1, with D perhaps matching TRBD2 (6 bases). V was trimmed by 7 bases and J by 1 base, leaving 11 bases between them. Looked up from germline, CDR1 is MDHEN and CDR2 is SYDVKM. The CDR3 length is 14 residues.

In this sample, this clone turned up once. The V and J genes are TRBV4-3 and TRBJ1-2, with 7 nucleotides matching TRBD1. This CDR3 is built from 15 residues. V shed 0 bases, J shed 4 bases, and the junction held 5 bases outside the gene matches. Germline CDR1 is LGHNA and CDR2 is YSLEER. The CDR3 DNA reads as TGCGCCAGCAGCCAAGACAGGGGGACGGGCTATGGCTACACCTTC. Translated, it gives CASSQDRGTGYGYTF.

This chain connects TRBV27 to TRBJ1-2; the match to TRBD1 covers 8 bases. CDR3 size: 17 residues. The germline gives CDR1 MNHEY, CDR2 SMNVEV (reference sequence). Trimming took 5 bases from V and 2 from J; bases not matched to a gene: 13. CDR3 residues: CASSVRGTGEFNYGYTF. CDR3 DNA: TGTGCCAGCAGTGTAAGAGGGACAGGCGAGTTCAACTATGGCTACACCTTC.